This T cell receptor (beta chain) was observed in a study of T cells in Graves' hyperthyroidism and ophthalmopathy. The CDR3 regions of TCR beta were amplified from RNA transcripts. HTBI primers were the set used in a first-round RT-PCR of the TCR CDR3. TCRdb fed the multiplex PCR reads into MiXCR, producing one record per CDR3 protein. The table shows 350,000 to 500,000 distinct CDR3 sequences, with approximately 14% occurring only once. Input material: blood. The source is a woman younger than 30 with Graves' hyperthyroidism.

CDR3 sequence (DNA): TGTGCCAGCAGCCATAACGTGGGACAAGCGAACTATGGCTACACCTTC. It specifies CASSHNVGQANYGYTF. The chain carries TRBV5-4 and TRBJ1-2, with D possibly TRBD1 on 6 matching bases. CDR1 is SGHNT, CDR2 YYREEE, per germline (reference sequence). The germline V and J ends were trimmed by 4 bases and 2 bases, with 18 bases remaining between them. The CDR3 length is 16 residues. Using reference TRBV5-4 and TRBJ1-2 for the parts outside the CDR3, the full variable domain is ETGVTQSPTHLIKTRGQQVTLRCSSQSGHNTVSWYQQALGQGPQFIFQYYREEENGRGNFPPRFSGLQFPNYSSELNVNALELDDSALYLCASSHNVGQANYGYTFGSGTRLTVV.